This T cell receptor (beta chain) was sequenced in a study of human T cells and chemical hapten exposure. About the study: Per-sample TCR yield variability stemmed mainly from small pooled library volume differences. Study-wide points: Among TCRs, those above 1 in 1000 frequency were unaffected by DPC sensitization.

Per the germline V gene, CDR1 is ENHRY and CDR2 is SYGVKD. This CDR3 comprises 14 residues. V lost 4 bases to trimming and J lost 6 bases; unmatched junction nucleotides: 9. Each cDNA molecule in the library carried unique molecular identifiers. In the study's own analysis: A per-sample median of roughly 96,000 TCRs was observed, with counts ranging from about 20,000 to 750,000. TCRdb analysed the reads with MiXCR anew, one entry per CDR3 protein. In this record, the V and J calls reflect TCRdb's handling and not the investigators' own analysis. The sample has about 120,000 distinct CDR3 sequences; over 6.5% are singletons. The study extracted total RNA from unfractionated whole blood. With respect to this clonotype: The target antigen is unknown.

Sequenced sample: whole blood. This sequence joins TRBV10-3 and TRBJ2-7; TRBD1 matches at 7 bases. The source is a human donor in good health. Some clones in this sample may be carry-over from other donors' samples. CDR3 region: CAISGPGQALEQYF. The CDR3 DNA reads as TGTGCCATCAGTGGTCCCGGACAGGCCCTCGAGCAGTACTTC.